The clone carrying this T cell receptor beta chain is termed medium-sized. Its specificity is unknown. The entry originates in a study of CD8 T cells in ankylosing spondylitis. General study findings and limits: Researchers reportedly found disease-linked clones significantly enriched in matched ankylosing spondylitis synovial fluid. Characteristic of ankylosing spondylitis blood, it appeared, was a TCR beta motif comprising roughly 8 highly homologous variants. In peripheral blood, disease-linked CD8+ clones occurred at relatively low frequencies. Certain motif variants had earlier appeared in reactive arthritis synovial fluid and blood.

By quantitative 5'-RACE with molecular barcodes, the TCR beta libraries were made. MiXCR, applied by TCRdb to the 5' RACE reads, yields one record per CDR3 protein. In the table there are more than 650,000 distinct CDR3 sequences, about an eighth of which are singletons. The clonotype was recovered from a male donor with ankylosing spondylitis. The sequencing input was blood, either unsorted or a sorted T cell fraction (not recorded which).

The chain's CDR3 is CSASGEGSKNIQYF. CDR3 nucleotides: TGCAGTGCTAGCGGGGAGGGTTCCAAAAACATTCAGTACTTC. The chain couples TRBV20-1 to TRBJ2-4; 7 bases match TRBD2. Trimming removed 3 bases from V and 2 bases from J; junction bases left unmatched: 4. Germline CDR1 DFQATT, CDR2 SNEGSKA (reference sequence). The CDR3 is 14 amino acids.